The 21 T cell receptor beta chains listed next were all sequenced from one sample in a study of blood T cell repertoires in COVID-19. Data came from immunoSEQ multiplex PCR; TCRdb stores just in-frame clones and leaves some out. The sample has over 140,000 clones; roughly 81% are singletons. The sequenced sample consisted of peripheral blood. The origin of the receptors is a woman in her forties or fifties with active or convalescent COVID-19.

The CDR3 protein is CAWSGQINQPQHF. The CDR3 nucleotides read TGTGCCTGGAGTGGACAGATCAATCAGCCCCAGCATTTT. The chain has TRBV30 and TRBJ1-5; D may be TRBD1 (5 bases). Trimming took 1 base from V and 3 from J, leaving 7 bases between them. CDR1 is GTSNPN and CDR2 is SVGIG in the germline V gene (reference sequence). The CDR3 is made up of 13 amino acids.

The chain carries TRBV19 and TRBJ1-1, with TRBD1 matching over 8 bases. CDR3 length: 14 residues. The J segment lost 6 bases and the V segment lost 9 bases, leaving 12 bases of the junction unmatched. CDR1 and CDR2 from the germline V gene are LNHDA and SQIVND (reference sequence). This CDR3 is CASTTQGALAEAFF. As DNA, the CDR3 is TGTGCCAGCACAACTCAGGGGGCTTTGGCTGAAGCTTTCTTT.

V usage is TRBV9 and J usage is TRBJ1-5; no clear D. The V gene lost 0 bases and the J gene lost 6 bases, with 13 bases spanning the gap. The germline gives CDR1 SGDLS, CDR2 YYNGEE. The CDR3 is 15 amino acids. CDR3 nucleotide sequence: TGTGCCAGCAGCGTAGGAGGGTTTCTTGGTCAGCCCCAGCATTTT. Translation gives CASSVGGFLGQPQHF.

V is TRBV6-2 or TRBV6-3 and J is TRBJ2-2, with TRBD2 as a possible D gene (6 bases). The CDR3 runs 15 residues. Trimming removed 4 bases at V and 1 base at J, with 10 bases between. CDR1 and CDR2 (germline): MNHEY, SVGEGT. The CDR3 DNA is TGTGCCAGCAGTTGGTCGGGGGTGAACACCGGGGAGCTGTTTTTT. Translating it yields CASSWSGVNTGELFF.

This rearrangement joins TRBV5-6 to TRBJ2-7, with D unresolved. The length of the CDR3 is 13 residues. CDR1 is SGHDT and CDR2 is YYEEEE in the germline V gene. V was trimmed by 6 bases and J by 7 bases, leaving 17 bases between them. CDR3 residues: CASTSRGNGEQYF. As DNA, the CDR3 is TGTGCCAGCACCTCAAGAGGTAATGGGGAGCAGTACTTC.

The CDR3 nucleotides read TGTGCCAGCAGTTTAGGCAGGGACACCGGGGAGCTGTTTTTT. Protein product: CASSLGRDTGELFF. The rearrangement joins TRBV28 to TRBJ2-2; perhaps TRBD1 as D (5 bases). CDR1 is MDHEN, CDR2 SYDVKM, per germline. The CDR3 is 14 residues long. V was trimmed by 2 bases and J by 3 bases, leaving 7 bases between them.

The chain combines TRBV3-1 (or the pseudogene TRBV3-2) with TRBJ1-5; 7 nucleotides match TRBD1. CDR3 size: 16 residues. The J segment lost 2 bases and the V segment lost 0 bases, leaving 4 bases of the junction unmatched. Germline CDR1 LGHDT, CDR2 YNNKEL (reference sequence). Written as DNA, the CDR3 is TGTGCCAGCAGCCAAGAGTACAGGGGAGGCAATCAGCCCCAGCATTTT. It yields the protein CASSQEYRGGNQPQHF.

This chain uses TRBV27 with TRBJ2-7, with 10 bases matching TRBD1. V gave up 5 bases and J gave up 0 bases; unmatched junction bases: 4. Germline V gene data show CDR1 as MNHEY and CDR2 as SMNVEV (reference sequence). This CDR3 contains 15 residues. The DNA of the CDR3 is TGTGCCAGCAGTACCCGGGACAGGGGCTCCTACGAGCAGTACTTC. Translation: CASSTRDRGSYEQYF.

A single count supports this clone. V usage is TRBV30 and J usage is TRBJ1-2, with D possibly matching TRBD1 (5 bases). Trimming cost V 0 bases and J 2 bases, with 13 bases left between them. This CDR3 has 15 residues. Germline lookup yields CDR1 GTSNPN and CDR2 SVGIG (reference sequence). CDR3 protein: CAWSVGQGVNYGYTF. CDR3 DNA: TGTGCCTGGAGTGTCGGGCAAGGGGTCAACTATGGCTACACCTTC.

This chain uses TRBV4-2 with TRBJ2-7, with 9 bases fitting TRBD2. J was trimmed by 4 bases and V by 0 bases; bases with no gene match: 19. This CDR3 has 20 amino acids. Germline-derived CDR1 and CDR2 are LGHNA and YNFKEQ. This CDR3 is CASSQDIVASGTSFYYEQYF. CDR3 in DNA: TGTGCCAGCAGCCAAGATATCGTGGCTAGCGGGACTTCCTTCTATTACGAGCAGTACTTC.

The rearrangement uses TRBV21-1 and TRBJ2-1; the D call of TRBD2 is as the table states it, not checked on the DNA. TRBV21-1 is designated a pseudogene. The CDR3 has 20 amino acids. CDR3 nucleotides: TGTGCCAGCAGCAAAGCGGGTACTAGCGAGGACCCGACCACCGACAATGAGCAGTTCTTC. Translating gives CASSKAGTSEDPTTDNEQFF.

J is TRBJ2-2 and V is TRBV6-2 or TRBV6-3, with D possibly being TRBD1 (6 bases). The CDR3 covers 16 residues. V lost 2 bases and J lost 5, with 15 bases in between. Germline V gene data show CDR1 as MNHEY and CDR2 as SVGEGT. The CDR3 loop is CASSYVGGSRTGELFF. The DNA of the CDR3 is TGTGCCAGCAGTTACGTAGGGGGTAGTCGTACCGGGGAGCTGTTTTTT.

The sample holds one count of this clone. The chain combines TRBV7-3 with TRBJ2-2; 8 nucleotides agree with TRBD2. Trimming removed 4 bases from V and 0 bases from J; junction bases left unmatched: 4. Germline V gene data show CDR1 as SGHTA and CDR2 as FQGTGA. The CDR3 loop spans 16 amino acids. The CDR3 nucleotides are TGTGCCAGCAGCTCCCGAGCGGGGGCGAACACCGGGGAGCTGTTTTTT. Amino acids: CASSSRAGANTGELFF.

This clone was seen more than once but under ten times. The genes are TRBV27 and TRBJ1-6; D is perhaps TRBD1 (6 bases). CDR1 and CDR2 from the germline V gene are MNHEY and SMNVEV (reference sequence). The CDR3 length is 16 residues. Trimming took off 3 bases at V and 6 bases at J, with 15 bases between the two ends. For the CDR3, the DNA is TGTGCCAGCAGTTTCCGATGGGACACAGTTAATTCACCCCTCCACTTT. It specifies CASSFRWDTVNSPLHF.

This chain uses TRBV4-1 with TRBJ1-5, with 10 nucleotides matching TRBD1. The CDR3 consists of 15 residues. The germline V gene has CDR1 MGHRA and CDR2 YSYEKL. Trimming removed 2 bases from V and 6 bases from J; junction bases left unmatched: 4. The CDR3 nucleotides read TGCGCCAGCAGCCAACATGACAGGGGGCCTCAGCCCCAGCATTTT. Protein: CASSQHDRGPQPQHF.

J is TRBJ1-4 and V is TRBV7-2; the D gene is possibly TRBD1 (5 bases). CDR1 and CDR2 (germline): SGHTA, FQGNSA. Deletions cut 8 bases from V and 8 bases from J, with 15 bases between. This CDR3 comprises 13 residues. The CDR3 DNA sequence: TGTGCCAGCGGTCTGGGGCCCCTAGAAAAACTGTTTTTT. It encodes CASGLGPLEKLFF. The variable domain in full, with the rest retrieved from reference TRBV7-2 and TRBJ1-4, is GAGVSQSPSNKVTEKGKDVELRCDPISGHTALYWYRQSLGQGLEFLIYFQGNSAPDKSGLPSDRFSAERTGGSVSTLTIQRTQQEDSAVYLCASGLGPLEKLFFGSGTQLSVL.

The chain combines TRBV19 with TRBJ2-7, with a tentative D call TRBD1 (6 bases). The CDR3 runs 15 residues. Germline V gene lookup returns CDR1 LNHDA and CDR2 SQIVND (reference sequence). V was pared by 5 bases and J by 6 bases, with 20 bases between. This chain's CDR3 is CASSLAQGKVSEQYF. For the CDR3, the DNA is TGTGCCAGTAGTCTGGCCCAGGGGAAAGTGAGCGAGCAGTACTTC. The entire variable domain, with the rest obtained from reference TRBV19 and TRBJ2-7, is as follows: DGGITQSPKYLFRKEGQNVTLSCEQNLNHDAMYWYRQDPGQGLRLIYYSQIVNDFQKGDIAEGYSVSREKKESFPLTVTSAQKNPTAFYLCASSLAQGKVSEQYFGPGTRLTVT.

The chain couples TRBV19 to TRBJ1-2; 7 bases match TRBD1. CDR3 length: 14 amino acids. CDR1 LNHDA and CDR2 SQIVND come from the germline V gene (reference sequence). Trimming removed 3 bases from V and 4 bases from J; junction bases left unmatched: 5. This CDR3 reads CASSIGTVSYGYTF. Written as DNA, the CDR3 is TGTGCCAGTAGTATCGGGACAGTTTCCTATGGCTACACCTTC.

At least ten counts were recorded for this clone. The V call is TRBV6-5, the J call TRBJ2-7, with TRBD1 matching 9 bases. Germline V lookup: CDR1 MNHEY, CDR2 SVGAGI. Unmatched junction bases numbered 4, after V lost 4 bases and J lost 0 bases. The CDR3 runs to 15 residues. The CDR3 is CASSSRGQGSYEQYF. The CDR3 region has the DNA TGTGCCAGCAGTTCTCGGGGACAGGGCTCCTACGAGCAGTACTTC.

The chain employs TRBV4-3 and TRBJ2-7; 10 nucleotides align to TRBD2. The germline V gene has CDR1 LGHNA and CDR2 YSLEER. V lost 4 bases and J lost 6; bases outside the gene matches: 9. This CDR3 is 15 amino acids long. As DNA, the CDR3 is TGCGCCAGCAGCCGATCCCCCGGGACTAGCGTCGAGCAGTACTTC. Amino acids: CASSRSPGTSVEQYF.

V gene TRBV29-1 combines with J gene TRBJ1-4; D remains unclear. This CDR3 comprises 10 residues. V lost 7 bases and J 6 bases, leaving 6 bases between the germline ends. CDR1 and CDR2 from the germline V gene are SQVTM and ANQGSEA. The CDR3 region is CSAGDEKLFF. The CDR3 DNA sequence: TGCAGCGCAGGAGATGAAAAACTGTTTTTT.